What follows are 5 T cell receptor beta chains derived from one specimen sequenced in a study of T cell repertoires in cytomegalovirus infection. A single record per CDR3 protein comes from TCRdb applying MiXCR to the reads. The table records some 50,000 distinct CDR3 sequences, 20% to 25% of them present only once. For these receptors, no antigen is known. Sample: CD8+ T cells from cultured PBMCs, taken from culture after CMV antigen stimulation. The receptors shown here come from a human donor in good health (CMV status not recorded). Some clones in this sample may be carry-over from other donors' samples.

The chain links TRBV11-1 to TRBJ2-5; 8 nucleotides match TRBD2. V lost 5 bases, J lost 4 bases, and 15 bases stayed unmatched. CDR1 is SGHAT, CDR2 FQDESV, per germline (reference sequence). This CDR3 region has 17 residues. Here the CDR3 DNA reads TGTGCCAGCAGCCCCCACCCCAACGGGAGGGCCCCAGAGACCCAGTACTTC. Translating it yields CASSPHPNGRAPETQYF.

This clonotype was seen a few times. CDR3 sequence: CASSDGWGQSGANVLTF. CDR3 coding DNA: TGCGCCAGCAGCGACGGATGGGGACAGTCCGGGGCCAACGTCCTGACTTTC. The rearrangement links TRBV5-1 to TRBJ2-6; 7 bases map to TRBD1. V lost 4 bases to trimming and J lost 4 bases; unmatched junction nucleotides: 11. The germline CDR1 and CDR2 sequences are SGHRS and YFSETQ. The CDR3 is 17 amino acids.

This clonotype was seen a few times. J is TRBJ1-2 and V is TRBV12-3 or TRBV12-4, with D possibly matching TRBD1 (5 bases). CDR3 length: 15 amino acids. The V end was cut by 7 bases, the J end by 1 base, with 16 bases between. The CDR3 loop reads CASTTWGTDNYGYTF. The DNA of the CDR3 is TGTGCCAGCACCACTTGGGGGACGGATAACTATGGCTACACCTTC.

By frequency in the sample, this clonotype is medium-sized. The rearrangement links TRBV7-9 to TRBJ1-1; D is uncertain. V was pared by 1 base and J by 2 bases, with 8 bases between. From germline, CDR1 is SEHNR and CDR2 FQNEAQ (reference sequence). This CDR3 contains 14 residues. CDR3 protein: CASSLGTGNTEAFF. CDR3 bases: TGTGCCAGCAGCTTAGGTACTGGTAACACTGAAGCTTTCTTT.

The V gene is TRBV28, the J gene TRBJ2-1; D is possibly TRBD1 (5 bases). V lost 5 bases to trimming and J lost 11 bases, with 13 bases between them. This CDR3 is 12 amino acids long. Germline CDR1 reads MDHEN; CDR2 reads SYDVKM. The CDR3 DNA is TGTGCCAGCAGTACCGCAAGGGGTCAGCAGTTCTTC. This sequence encodes CASSTARGQQFF.